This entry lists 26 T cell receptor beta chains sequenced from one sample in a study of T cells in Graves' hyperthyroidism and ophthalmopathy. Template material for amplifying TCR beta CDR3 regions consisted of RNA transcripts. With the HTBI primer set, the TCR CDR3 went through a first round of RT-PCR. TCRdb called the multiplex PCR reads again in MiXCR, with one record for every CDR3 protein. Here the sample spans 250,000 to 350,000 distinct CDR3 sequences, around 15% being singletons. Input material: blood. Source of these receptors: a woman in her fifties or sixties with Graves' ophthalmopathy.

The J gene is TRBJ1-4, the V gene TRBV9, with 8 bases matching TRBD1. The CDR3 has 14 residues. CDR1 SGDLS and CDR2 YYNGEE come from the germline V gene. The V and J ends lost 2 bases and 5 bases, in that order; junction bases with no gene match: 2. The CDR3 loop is CASSVRDRNEKLFF. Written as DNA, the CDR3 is TGTGCCAGCAGCGTGAGGGACAGGAATGAAAAACTGTTTTTT.

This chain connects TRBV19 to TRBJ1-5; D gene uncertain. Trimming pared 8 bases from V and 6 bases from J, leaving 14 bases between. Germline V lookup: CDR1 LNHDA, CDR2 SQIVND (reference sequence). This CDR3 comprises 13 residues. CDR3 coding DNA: TGTGCCAGTCGTAGGGATTATATTCAGCCCCAGCATTTT. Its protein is CASRRDYIQPQHF. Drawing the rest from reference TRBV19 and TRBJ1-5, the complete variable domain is DGGITQSPKYLFRKEGQNVTLSCEQNLNHDAMYWYRQDPGQGLRLIYYSQIVNDFQKGDIAEGYSVSREKKESFPLTVTSAQKNPTAFYLCASRRDYIQPQHFGDGTRLSIL.

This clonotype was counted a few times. The CDR3 sequence is CATSIPGTGMYNEQFF. CDR3 DNA: TGTGCCACCAGCATCCCCGGGACAGGAATGTACAATGAGCAGTTCTTC. The chain recombines TRBV15 with TRBJ2-1, with 8 nucleotides matching TRBD1. The CDR3 is 16 amino acids. The germline V gene has CDR1 LNHNV and CDR2 YYDKDF (reference sequence). The ends lost 4 bases at V and 4 bases at J; junction bases unmatched: 9.

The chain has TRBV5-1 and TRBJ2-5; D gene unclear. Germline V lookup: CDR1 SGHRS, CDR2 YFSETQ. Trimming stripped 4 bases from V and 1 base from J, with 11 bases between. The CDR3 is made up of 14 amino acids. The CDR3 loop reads CASSPEAAQETQYF. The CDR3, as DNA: TGCGCCAGCAGCCCCGAGGCAGCCCAAGAGACCCAGTACTTC.

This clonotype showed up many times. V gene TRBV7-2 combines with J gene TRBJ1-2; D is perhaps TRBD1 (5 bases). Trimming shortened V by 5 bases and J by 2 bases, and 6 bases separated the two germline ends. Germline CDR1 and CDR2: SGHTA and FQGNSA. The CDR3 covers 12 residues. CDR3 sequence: CASSPGNYGYTF. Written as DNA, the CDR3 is TGTGCCAGCAGCCCAGGGAACTATGGCTACACCTTC. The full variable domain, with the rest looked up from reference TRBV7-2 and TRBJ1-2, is GAGVSQSPSNKVTEKGKDVELRCDPISGHTALYWYRQSLGQGLEFLIYFQGNSAPDKSGLPSDRFSAERTGGSVSTLTIQRTQQEDSAVYLCASSPGNYGYTFGSGTRLTVV.

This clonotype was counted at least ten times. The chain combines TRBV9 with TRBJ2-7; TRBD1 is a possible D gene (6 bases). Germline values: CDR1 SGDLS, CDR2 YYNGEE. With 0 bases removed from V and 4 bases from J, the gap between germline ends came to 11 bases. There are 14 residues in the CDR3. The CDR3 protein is CASSVGPGEYEQYF. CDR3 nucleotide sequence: TGTGCCAGCAGCGTAGGCCCAGGGGAATACGAGCAGTACTTC. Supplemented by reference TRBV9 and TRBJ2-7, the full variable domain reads DSGVTQTPKHLITATGQRVTLRCSPRSGDLSVYWYQQSLDQGLQFLIQYYNGEERAKGNILERFSAQQFPDLHSELNLSSLELGDSALYFCASSVGPGEYEQYFGPGTRLTVT.

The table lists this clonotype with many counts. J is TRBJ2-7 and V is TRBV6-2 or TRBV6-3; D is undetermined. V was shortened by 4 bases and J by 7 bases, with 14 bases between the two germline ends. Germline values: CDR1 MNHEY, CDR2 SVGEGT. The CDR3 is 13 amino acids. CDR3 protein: CASSFDIVGEQYF. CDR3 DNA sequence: TGTGCCAGCAGTTTTGACATCGTCGGAGAGCAGTACTTC.

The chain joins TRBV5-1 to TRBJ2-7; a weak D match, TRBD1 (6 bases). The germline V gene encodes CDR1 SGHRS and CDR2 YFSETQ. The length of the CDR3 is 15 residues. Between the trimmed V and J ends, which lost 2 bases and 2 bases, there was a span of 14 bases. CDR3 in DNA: TGCGCCAGCAGCTTTCCCGGGACAACCACCTACGAGCAGTACTTC. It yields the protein CASSFPGTTTYEQYF. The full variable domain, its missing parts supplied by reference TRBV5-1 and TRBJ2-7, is KAGVTQTPRYLIKTRGQQVTLSCSPISGHRSVSWYQQTPGQGLQFLFEYFSETQRNKGNFPGRFSGRQFSNSRSEMNVSTLELGDSALYLCASSFPGTTTYEQYFGPGTRLTVT.

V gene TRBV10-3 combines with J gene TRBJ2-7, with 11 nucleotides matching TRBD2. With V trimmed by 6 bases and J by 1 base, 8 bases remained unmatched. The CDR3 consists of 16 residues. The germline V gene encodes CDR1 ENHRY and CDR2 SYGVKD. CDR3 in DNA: TGTGCCATCAGGGAAACTAGCGGGAGAAAATCCTACGAGCAGTACTTC. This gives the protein CAIRETSGRKSYEQYF.

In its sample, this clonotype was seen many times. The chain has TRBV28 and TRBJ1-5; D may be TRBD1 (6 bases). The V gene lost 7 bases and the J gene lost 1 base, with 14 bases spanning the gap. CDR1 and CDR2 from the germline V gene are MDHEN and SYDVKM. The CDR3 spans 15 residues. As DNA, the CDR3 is TGTGCCAGCACCCCCAGGGGCCGGAGCAATCAGCCCCAGCATTTT. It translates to CASTPRGRSNQPQHF. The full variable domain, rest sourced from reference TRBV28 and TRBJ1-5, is DVKVTQSSRYLVKRTGEKVFLECVQDMDHENMFWYRQDPGLGLRLIYFSYDVKMKEKGDIPEGYSVSREKKERFSLILESASTNQTSMYLCASTPRGRSNQPQHFGDGTRLSIL.

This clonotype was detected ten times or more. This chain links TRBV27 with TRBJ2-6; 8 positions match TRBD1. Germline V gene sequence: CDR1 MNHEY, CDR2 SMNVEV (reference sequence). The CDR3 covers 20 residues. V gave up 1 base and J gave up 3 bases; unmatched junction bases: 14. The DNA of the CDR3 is TGTGCCAGCAGTTTATACCACTTAGGACAGGGAAGTAGTGGGGCCAACGTCCTGACTTTC. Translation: CASSLYHLGQGSSGANVLTF.

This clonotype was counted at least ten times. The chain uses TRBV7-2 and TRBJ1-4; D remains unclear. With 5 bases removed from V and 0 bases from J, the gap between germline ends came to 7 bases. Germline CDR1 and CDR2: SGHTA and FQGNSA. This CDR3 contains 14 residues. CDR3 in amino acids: CASSPRPTNEKLFF. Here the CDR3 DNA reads TGTGCCAGCAGCCCCAGACCAACTAATGAAAAACTGTTTTTT.

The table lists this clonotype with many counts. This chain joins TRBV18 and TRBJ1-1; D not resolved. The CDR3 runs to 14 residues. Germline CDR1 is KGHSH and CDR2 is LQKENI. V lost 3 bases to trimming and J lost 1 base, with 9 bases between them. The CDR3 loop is CASSPDAKNTEAFF. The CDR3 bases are TGTGCCAGCTCACCGGACGCAAAGAACACTGAAGCTTTCTTT.

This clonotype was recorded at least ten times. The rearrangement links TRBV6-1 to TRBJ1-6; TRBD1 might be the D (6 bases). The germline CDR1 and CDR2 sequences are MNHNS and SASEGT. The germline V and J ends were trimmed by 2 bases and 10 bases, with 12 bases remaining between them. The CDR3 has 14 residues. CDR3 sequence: CASSELGGPSPLHF. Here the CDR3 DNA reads TGTGCCAGCAGTGAACTTGGGGGGCCGTCACCCCTCCACTTT.

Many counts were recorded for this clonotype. The DNA of the CDR3 is TGCAGTGCTCCGACTTACGCAGAGACCCAGTACTTC. Translation gives CSAPTYAETQYF. This chain connects TRBV20-1 to TRBJ2-5, with D hard to call. Germline V CDR1 and CDR2: DFQATT, SNEGSKA (reference sequence). This CDR3 contains 12 residues. The germline V and J ends were trimmed by 5 bases and 4 bases, with 11 bases remaining between them.

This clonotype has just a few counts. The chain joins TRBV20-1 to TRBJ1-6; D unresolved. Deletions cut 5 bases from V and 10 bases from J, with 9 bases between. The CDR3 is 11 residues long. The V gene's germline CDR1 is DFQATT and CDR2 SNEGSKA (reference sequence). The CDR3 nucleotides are TGCAGTGCTGGCCGAGGATCACCCCTCCACTTT. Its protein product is CSAGRGSPLHF.

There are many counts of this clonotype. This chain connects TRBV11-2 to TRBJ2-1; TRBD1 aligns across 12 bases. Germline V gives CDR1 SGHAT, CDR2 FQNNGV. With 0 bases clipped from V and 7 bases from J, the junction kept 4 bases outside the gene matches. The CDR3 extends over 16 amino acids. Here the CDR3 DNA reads TGTGCCAGCAGCTTAGACCCGGGACAGGGGGCTAATGAGCAGTTCTTC. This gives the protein CASSLDPGQGANEQFF.

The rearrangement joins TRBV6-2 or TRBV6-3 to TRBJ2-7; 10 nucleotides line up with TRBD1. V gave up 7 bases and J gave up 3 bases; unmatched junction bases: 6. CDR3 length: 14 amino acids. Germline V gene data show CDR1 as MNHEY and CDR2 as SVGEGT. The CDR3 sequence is CASNLRDRGYEQYF. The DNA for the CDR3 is TGTGCCAGCAACCTCCGGGACAGGGGCTACGAGCAGTACTTC.

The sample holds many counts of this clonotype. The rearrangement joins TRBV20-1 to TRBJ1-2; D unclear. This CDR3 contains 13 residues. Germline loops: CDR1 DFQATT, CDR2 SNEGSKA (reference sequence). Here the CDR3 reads CGRRAETNYGYTF. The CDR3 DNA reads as TGCGGAAGGCGGGCGGAAACTAACTATGGCTACACCTTC.

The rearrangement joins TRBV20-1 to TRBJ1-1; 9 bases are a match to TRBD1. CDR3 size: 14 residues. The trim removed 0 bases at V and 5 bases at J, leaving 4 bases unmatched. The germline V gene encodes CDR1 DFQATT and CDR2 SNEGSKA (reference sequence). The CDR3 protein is CSAREGQGVTEAFF. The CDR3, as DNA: TGCAGTGCTAGAGAGGGACAGGGCGTGACTGAAGCTTTCTTT.

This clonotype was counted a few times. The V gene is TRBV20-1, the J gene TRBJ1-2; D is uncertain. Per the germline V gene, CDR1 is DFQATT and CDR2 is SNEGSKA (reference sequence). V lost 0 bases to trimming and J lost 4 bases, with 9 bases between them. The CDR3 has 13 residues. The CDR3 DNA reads TGCAGTGCTAGAGATGGGGAGTCCTATGGCTACACCTTC. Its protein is CSARDGESYGYTF.

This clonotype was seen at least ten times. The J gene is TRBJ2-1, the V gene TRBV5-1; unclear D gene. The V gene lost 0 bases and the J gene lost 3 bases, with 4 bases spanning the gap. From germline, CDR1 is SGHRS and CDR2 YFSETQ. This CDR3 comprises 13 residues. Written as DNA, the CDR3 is TGCGCCAGCAGCTTGGAAGTCTACAATGAGCAGTTCTTC. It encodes CASSLEVYNEQFF.

In DNA form, the CDR3 reads TGCAGTGCTAGAGCTGTGAGGGACAGCCTTAATTCACCCCTCCACTTT. Protein: CSARAVRDSLNSPLHF. V usage is TRBV20-1 and J usage is TRBJ1-6, with 7 bases that match TRBD1. V dropped 1 base and J dropped 6; count of bases not matched to a gene: 9. This CDR3 has 16 amino acids. Germline lookup yields CDR1 DFQATT and CDR2 SNEGSKA (reference sequence).

CDR3 nucleotide sequence: TGCGCCAGCAGCGGGACAGGGGTCGATGAGCAGTTCTTC. Translated, it gives CASSGTGVDEQFF. The rearrangement uses TRBV5-1 and TRBJ2-1, with TRBD1 matching 10 bases. This CDR3 has 13 residues. The V and J ends lost 4 bases and 8 bases, in that order; junction bases with no gene match: 3. Germline values: CDR1 SGHRS, CDR2 YFSETQ.

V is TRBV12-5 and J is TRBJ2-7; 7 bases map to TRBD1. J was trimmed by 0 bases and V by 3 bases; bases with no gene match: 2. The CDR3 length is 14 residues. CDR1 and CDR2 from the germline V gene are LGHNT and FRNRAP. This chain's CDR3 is CASGFGTASYEQYF. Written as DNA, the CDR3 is TGTGCTAGTGGTTTTGGGACAGCCTCCTACGAGCAGTACTTC.

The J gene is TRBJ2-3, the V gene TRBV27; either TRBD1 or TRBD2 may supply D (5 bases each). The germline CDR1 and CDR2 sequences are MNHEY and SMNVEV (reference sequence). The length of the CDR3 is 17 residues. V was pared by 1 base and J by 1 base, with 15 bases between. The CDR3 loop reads CASSLFAGRGGTDTQYF. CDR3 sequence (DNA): TGTGCCAGCAGTTTATTCGCTGGGAGAGGGGGCACAGATACGCAGTATTTT.